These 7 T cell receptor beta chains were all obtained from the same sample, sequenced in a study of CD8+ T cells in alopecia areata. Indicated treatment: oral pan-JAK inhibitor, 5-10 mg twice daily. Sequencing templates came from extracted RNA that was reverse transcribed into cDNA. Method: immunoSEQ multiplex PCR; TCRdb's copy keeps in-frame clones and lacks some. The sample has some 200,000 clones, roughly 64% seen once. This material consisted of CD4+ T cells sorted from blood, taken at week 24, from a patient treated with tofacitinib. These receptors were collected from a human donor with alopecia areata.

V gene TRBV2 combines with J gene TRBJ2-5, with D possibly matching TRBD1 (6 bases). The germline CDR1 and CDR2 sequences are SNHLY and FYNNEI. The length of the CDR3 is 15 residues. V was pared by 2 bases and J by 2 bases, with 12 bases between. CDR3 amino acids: CASSEQGGAQETQYF. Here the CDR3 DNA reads TGTGCCAGCAGTGAACAAGGGGGAGCTCAAGAGACCCAGTACTTC.

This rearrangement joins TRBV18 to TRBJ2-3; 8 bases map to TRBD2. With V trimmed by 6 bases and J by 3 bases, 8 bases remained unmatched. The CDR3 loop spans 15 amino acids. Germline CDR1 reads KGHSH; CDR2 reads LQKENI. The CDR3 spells CASSGASGGTDTQYF. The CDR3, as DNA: TGTGCCAGCTCCGGCGCGAGCGGGGGAACAGATACGCAGTATTTT.

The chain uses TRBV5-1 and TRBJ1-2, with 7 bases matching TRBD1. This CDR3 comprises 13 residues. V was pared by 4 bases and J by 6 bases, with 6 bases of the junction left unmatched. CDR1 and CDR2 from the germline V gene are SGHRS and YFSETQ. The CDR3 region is CASSRGRDDGYTF. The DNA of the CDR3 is TGCGCCAGCAGCAGGGGGCGCGATGATGGCTACACCTTC.

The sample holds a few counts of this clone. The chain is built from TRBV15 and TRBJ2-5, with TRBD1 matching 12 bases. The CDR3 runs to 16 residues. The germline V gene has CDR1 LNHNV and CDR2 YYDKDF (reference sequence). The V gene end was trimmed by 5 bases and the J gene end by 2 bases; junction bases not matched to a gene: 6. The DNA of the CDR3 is TGTGCCACCAGCGGCGGGACAGGGGGCCGACAAGAGACCCAGTACTTC. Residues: CATSGGTGGRQETQYF.

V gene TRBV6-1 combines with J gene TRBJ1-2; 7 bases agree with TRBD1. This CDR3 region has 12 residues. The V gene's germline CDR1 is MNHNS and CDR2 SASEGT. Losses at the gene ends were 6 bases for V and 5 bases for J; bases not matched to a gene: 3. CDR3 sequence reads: CASSAQGYGYTF. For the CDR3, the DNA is TGTGCCAGCAGCGCACAGGGGTATGGCTACACCTTC.

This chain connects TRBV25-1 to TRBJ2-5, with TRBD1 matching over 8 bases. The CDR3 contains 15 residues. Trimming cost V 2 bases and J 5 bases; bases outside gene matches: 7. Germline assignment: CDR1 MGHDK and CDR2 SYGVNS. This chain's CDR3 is CASSEPRTGTETQYF. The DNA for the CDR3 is TGTGCCAGCAGTGAACCCCGGACAGGGACGGAGACCCAGTACTTC.

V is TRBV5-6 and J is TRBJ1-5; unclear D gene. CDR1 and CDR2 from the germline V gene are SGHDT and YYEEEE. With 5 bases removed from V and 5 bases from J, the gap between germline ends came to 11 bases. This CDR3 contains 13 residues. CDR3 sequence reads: CASSSTGDQPQHF. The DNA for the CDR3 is TGTGCCAGCAGTTCAACCGGGGATCAGCCCCAGCATTTT.